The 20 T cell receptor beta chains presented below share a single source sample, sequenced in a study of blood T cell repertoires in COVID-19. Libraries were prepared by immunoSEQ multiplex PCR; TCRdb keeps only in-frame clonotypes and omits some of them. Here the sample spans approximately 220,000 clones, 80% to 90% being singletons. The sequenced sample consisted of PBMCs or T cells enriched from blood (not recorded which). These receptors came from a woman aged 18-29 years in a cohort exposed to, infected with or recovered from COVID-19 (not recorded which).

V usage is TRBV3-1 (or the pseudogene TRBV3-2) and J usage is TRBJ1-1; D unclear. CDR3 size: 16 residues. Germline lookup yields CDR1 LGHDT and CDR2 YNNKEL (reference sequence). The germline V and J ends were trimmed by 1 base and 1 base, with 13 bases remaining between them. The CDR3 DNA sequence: TGTGCCAGCAGCCAAGTAACTGGACTGCCGAACACTGAAGCTTTCTTT. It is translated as CASSQVTGLPNTEAFF.

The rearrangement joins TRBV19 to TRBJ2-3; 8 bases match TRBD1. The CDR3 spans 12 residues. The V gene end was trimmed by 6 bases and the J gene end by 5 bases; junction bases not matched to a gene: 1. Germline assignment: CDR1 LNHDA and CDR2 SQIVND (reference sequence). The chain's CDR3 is CASRGTGDTQYF. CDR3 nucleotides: TGTGCCAGTAGGGGGACAGGAGATACGCAGTATTTT.

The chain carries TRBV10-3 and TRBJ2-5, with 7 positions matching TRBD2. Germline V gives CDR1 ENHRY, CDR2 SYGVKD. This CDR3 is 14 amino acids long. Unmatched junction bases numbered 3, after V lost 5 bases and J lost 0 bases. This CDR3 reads CAISSTSDQETQYF. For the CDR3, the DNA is TGTGCCATCAGTTCTACTAGCGACCAAGAGACCCAGTACTTC.

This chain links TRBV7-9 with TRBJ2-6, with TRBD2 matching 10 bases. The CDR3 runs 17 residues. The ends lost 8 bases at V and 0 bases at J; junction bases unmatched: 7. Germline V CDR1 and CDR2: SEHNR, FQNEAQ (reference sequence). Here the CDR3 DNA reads TGTGCCAGCGCAACAGTAGCGGGGGGCTCTGGGGCCAACGTCCTGACTTTC. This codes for CASATVAGGSGANVLTF.

The CDR3 DNA follows: TGTGCCAGCAGCGTTGAGGGTAATAGCAATCAGCCCCAGCATTTT. As protein: CASSVEGNSNQPQHF. The chain employs TRBV9 and TRBJ1-5; D ambiguous. In germline, CDR1 is SGDLS, CDR2 YYNGEE. V lost 2 bases and J lost 0, with 9 bases in between. The CDR3 sequence is 15 residues long.

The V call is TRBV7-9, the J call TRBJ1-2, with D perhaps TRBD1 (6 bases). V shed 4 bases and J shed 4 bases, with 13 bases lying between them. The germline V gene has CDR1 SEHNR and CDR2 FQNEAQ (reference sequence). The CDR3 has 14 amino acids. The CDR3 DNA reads TGTGCCAGCAGCTCGAACACAGGGATCTATGGCTACACCTTC. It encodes CASSSNTGIYGYTF. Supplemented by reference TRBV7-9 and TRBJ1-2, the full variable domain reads DTGVSQNPRHKITKRGQNVTFRCDPISEHNRLYWYRQTLGQGPEFLTYFQNEAQLEKSRLLSDRFSAERPKGSFSTLEIQRTEQGDSAMYLCASSSNTGIYGYTFGSGTRLTVV.

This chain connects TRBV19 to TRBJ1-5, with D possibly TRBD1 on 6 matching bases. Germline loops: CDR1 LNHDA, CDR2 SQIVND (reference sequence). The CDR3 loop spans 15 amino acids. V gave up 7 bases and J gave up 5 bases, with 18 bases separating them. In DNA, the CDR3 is TGTGCCAGTACCAGGGCGAGGGGGAGTCATCAGCCCCAGCATTTT. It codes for CASTRARGSHQPQHF.

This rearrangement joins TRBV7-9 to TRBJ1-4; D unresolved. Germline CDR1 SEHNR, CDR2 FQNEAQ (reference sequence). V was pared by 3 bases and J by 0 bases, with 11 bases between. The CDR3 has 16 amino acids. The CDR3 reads CASSLWAAATNEKLFF. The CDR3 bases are TGTGCCAGCAGCTTGTGGGCAGCCGCAACTAATGAAAAACTGTTTTTT.

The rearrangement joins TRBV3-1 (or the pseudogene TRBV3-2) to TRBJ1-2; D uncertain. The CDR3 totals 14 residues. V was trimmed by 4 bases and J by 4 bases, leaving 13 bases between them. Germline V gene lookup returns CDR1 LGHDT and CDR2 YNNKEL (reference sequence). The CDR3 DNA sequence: TGTGCCAGCAGCCTGTCCGGTATTCGCTATGGCTACACCTTC. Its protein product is CASSLSGIRYGYTF.

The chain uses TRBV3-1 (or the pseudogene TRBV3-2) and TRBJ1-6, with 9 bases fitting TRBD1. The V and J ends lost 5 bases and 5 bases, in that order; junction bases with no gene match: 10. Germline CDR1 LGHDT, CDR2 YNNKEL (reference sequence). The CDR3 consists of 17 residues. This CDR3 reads CASSRSDRDRDNSPLHF. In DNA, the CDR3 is TGTGCCAGCAGCAGATCAGACCGGGACAGGGATAATTCACCCCTCCACTTT.

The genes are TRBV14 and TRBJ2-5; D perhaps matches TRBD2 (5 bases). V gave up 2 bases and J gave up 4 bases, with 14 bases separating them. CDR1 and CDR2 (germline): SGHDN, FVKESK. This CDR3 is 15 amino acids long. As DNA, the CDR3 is TGTGCCAGCAGCCAATTTCGAGGGCTCCTAGAGACCCAGTACTTC. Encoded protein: CASSQFRGLLETQYF. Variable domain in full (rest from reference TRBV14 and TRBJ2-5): EAGVTQFPSHSVIEKGQTVTLRCDPISGHDNLYWYRRVMGKEIKFLLHFVKESKQDESGMPNNRFLAERTGGTYSTLKVQPAELEDSGVYFCASSQFRGLLETQYFGPGTRLLVL.

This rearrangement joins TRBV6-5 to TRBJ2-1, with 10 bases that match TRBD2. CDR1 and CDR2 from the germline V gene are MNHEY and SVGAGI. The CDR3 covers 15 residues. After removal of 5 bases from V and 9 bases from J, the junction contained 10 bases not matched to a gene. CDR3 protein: CASSPRAGGTGEQFF. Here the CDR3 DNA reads TGTGCCAGCAGTCCCAGAGCGGGAGGGACAGGTGAGCAGTTCTTC.

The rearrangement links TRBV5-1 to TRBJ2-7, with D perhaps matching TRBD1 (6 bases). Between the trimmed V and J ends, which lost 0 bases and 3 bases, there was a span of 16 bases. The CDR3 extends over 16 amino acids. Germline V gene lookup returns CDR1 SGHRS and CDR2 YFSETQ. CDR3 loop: CASSLELMGADYEQYF. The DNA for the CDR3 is TGCGCCAGCAGCTTGGAGCTTATGGGGGCAGACTACGAGCAGTACTTC.

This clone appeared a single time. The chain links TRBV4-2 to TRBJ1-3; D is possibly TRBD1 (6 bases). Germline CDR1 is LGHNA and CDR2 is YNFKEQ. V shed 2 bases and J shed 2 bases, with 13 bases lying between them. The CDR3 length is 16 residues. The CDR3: CASSQTSGGTGNTIYF. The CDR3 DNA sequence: TGTGCCAGCAGCCAAACGAGCGGGGGCACTGGAAACACCATATATTTT.

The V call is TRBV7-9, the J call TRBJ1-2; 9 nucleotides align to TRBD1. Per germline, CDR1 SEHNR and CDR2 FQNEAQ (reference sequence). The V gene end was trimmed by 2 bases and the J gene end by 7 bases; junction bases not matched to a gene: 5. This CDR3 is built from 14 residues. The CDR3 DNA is TGTGCCAGCAGCTTATTGGGACAGGGAAGTGGCTACACCTTC. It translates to CASSLLGQGSGYTF.

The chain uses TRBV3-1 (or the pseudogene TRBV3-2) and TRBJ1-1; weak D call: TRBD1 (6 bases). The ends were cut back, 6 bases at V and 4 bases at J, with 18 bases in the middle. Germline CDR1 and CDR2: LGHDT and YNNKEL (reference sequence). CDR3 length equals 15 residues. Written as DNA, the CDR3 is TGTGCCAGCAGTTATCAAGGGGGATCTGGCACTGAAGCTTTCTTT. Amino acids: CASSYQGGSGTEAFF.

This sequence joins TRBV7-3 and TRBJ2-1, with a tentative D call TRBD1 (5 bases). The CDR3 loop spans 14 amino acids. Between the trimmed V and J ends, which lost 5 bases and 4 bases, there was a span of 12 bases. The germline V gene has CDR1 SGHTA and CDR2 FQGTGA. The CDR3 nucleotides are TGTGCCAGCAGCCCCTATCCAGGGTACAATGAGCAGTTCTTC. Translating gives CASSPYPGYNEQFF. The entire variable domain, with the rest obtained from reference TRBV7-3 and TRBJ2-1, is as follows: GAGVSQTPSNKVTEKGKYVELRCDPISGHTALYWYRQSLGQGPEFLIYFQGTGAADDSGLPNDRFFAVRPEGSVSTLKIQRTERGDSAVYLCASSPYPGYNEQFFGPGTRLTVL.

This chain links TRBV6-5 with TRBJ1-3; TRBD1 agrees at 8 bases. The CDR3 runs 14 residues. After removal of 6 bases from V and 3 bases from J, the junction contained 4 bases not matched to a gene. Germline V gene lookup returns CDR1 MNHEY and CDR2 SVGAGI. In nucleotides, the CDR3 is TGTGCCAGCAGCCACACAGGGGGTGGAAACACCATATATTTT. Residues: CASSHTGGGNTIYF.

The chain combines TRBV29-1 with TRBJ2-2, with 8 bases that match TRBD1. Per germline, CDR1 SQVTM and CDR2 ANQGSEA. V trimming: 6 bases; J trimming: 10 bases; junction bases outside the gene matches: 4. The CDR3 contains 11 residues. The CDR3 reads CSVGQGEELFF. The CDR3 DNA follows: TGCAGCGTAGGACAGGGAGAGGAGCTGTTTTTT.

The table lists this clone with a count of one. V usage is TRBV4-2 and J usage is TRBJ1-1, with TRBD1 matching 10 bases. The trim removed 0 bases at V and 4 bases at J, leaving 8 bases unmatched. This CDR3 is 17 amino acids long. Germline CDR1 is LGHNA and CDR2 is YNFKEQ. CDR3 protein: CASSQDSMWTGGTEAFF. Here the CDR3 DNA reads TGTGCCAGCAGCCAAGATTCGATGTGGACAGGGGGCACTGAAGCTTTCTTT.